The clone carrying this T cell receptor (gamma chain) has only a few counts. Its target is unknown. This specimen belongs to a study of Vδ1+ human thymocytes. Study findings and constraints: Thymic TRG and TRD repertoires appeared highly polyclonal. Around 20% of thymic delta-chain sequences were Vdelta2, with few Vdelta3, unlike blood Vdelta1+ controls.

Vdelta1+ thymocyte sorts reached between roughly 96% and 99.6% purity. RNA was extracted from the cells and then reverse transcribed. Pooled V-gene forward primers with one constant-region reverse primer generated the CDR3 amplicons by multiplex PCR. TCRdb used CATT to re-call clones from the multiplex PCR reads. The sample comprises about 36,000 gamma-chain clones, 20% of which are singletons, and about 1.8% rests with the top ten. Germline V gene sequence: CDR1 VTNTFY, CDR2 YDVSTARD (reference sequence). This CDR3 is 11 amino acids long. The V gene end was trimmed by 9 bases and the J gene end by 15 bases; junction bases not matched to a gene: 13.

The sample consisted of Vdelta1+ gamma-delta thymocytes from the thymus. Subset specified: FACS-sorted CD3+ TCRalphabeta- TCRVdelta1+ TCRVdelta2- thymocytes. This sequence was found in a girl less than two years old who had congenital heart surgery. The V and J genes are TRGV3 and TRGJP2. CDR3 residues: CATRSPVLKTF. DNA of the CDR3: TGTGCCACCCGGTCCCCGGTCCTCAAGACGTTT.